The TCR beta chain described here comes from a study of blood T cell repertoires in COVID-19. Looked up from germline, CDR1 is SGHRS and CDR2 is YFSETQ. The CDR3 length is 14 residues. The ends lost 4 bases at V and 6 bases at J; junction bases unmatched: 9. The method was immunoSEQ multiplex PCR; TCRdb's version includes in-frame clones alone and lacks a portion of them. The sample shows 150,000 or so clones, 74% of them seen only once. The gene calls are TRBV5-1 and TRBJ2-7; 8 bases map to TRBD2. The clonotype comes from a woman of 80 years or more with acute or convalescent COVID-19. Sequenced sample: peripheral blood. The CDR3 is CASSPAGAVGEQYF. In nucleotides, the CDR3 is TGCGCCAGCAGCCCAGCGGGGGCAGTGGGCGAGCAGTACTTC.